The subject of this entry is one TCR beta chain. Its antigen remains unidentified. PCR involved 60 Vbeta and 13 Jbeta primers. Some clones are missing from TCRdb's copy, which holds only in-frame ones; the method was immunoSEQ multiplex PCR. The sample lists about 190,000 clones, roughly 80% occurring once. The CDR3 spans 19 residues. Germline CDR1 LGHNA, CDR2 YNFKEQ. Germline trimming cut 0 bases from V and 3 bases from J; bases unmatched to any gene: 11. These data come from a study of cytomegalovirus exposure and HLA in healthy donors. Overall study findings and caveats: Several V segments, TRBV6-2 and TRBV6-3 among them, could not be told apart and were dropped.

The V and J genes are TRBV4-2 and TRBJ2-1, with 10 positions matching TRBD2. Sequenced sample: PBMCs. This clonotype originated in a woman aged 45-65 years in good health and CMV-seronegative. The CDR3 DNA follows: TGTGCCAGCAGCCAAGAGGGGCTAGCGGGAGCCTTTCTCTACAATGAGCAGTTCTTC. Its protein is CASSQEGLAGAFLYNEQFF.